This T cell receptor beta chain was captured in a study of OX40 agonist ivuxolimab in advanced cancers. On the study more broadly: The group had a mean age of about 60 years, ranged from about 20 to 79, and was 80% to 85% male.

The repertoire was sequenced with immunoSEQ multiplex PCR; TCRdb's copy has only in-frame clones and lacks some. The data contain 70,000 to 90,000 clones, over 75% of them seen just once; the ten biggest clones take up 5%. The TCR comes from an adult with an advanced solid tumor such as melanoma, head and neck, liver or kidney cancer. Sample: CD4+ or CD8+ T cells sorted from blood, taken in a trial of the OX40 agonist ivuxolimab.

In DNA form, the CDR3 reads TGTGCCAGCAGTTTGGCGGCAGACTCTGGAAACACCATATATTTT. Amino acids: CASSLAADSGNTIYF. The chain employs TRBV28 and TRBJ1-3, with unresolved D. This CDR3 is 15 amino acids long. Germline values: CDR1 MDHEN, CDR2 SYDVKM. Trimming left V 3 bases short and J 0 bases short, with 9 bases between.